This T cell receptor beta chain was captured in a study of early T cells in non-severe SARS-CoV-2 infection (dated by TCRdb to the early 2020s). General notes on the study: TCR sequencing used bulk RNA from unsorted whole blood, so alpha and beta chains could not be paired. General study outcomes and caveats: VDJdb matching was skewed toward anti-spike CD8 responses, so virus-specific expansions were likely underestimated and private and CD4 specificities were missed.

The study was a case-control design nested within a healthcare worker cohort in London, UK, with weekly nasopharyngeal swab PCR tests and blood sampling. Healthcare workers were recruited during the week of the UK lockdown, between 23 and 31 March 2020, and followed weekly for up to roughly 15 weeks. The protocol used for the library was 5' RACE. TCRdb shows the sequencer as NextSeq 500. To correct for sequencing error and PCR bias, the TCR library protocol tagged individual cDNA molecules with unique molecular identifiers. Both TCR alpha and beta chains were sequenced, and tight co-correlation was observed between alpha and beta sequence abundances in each sample. From the authors' description of their analysis: V gene, J gene and CDR3 annotation of TCR sequences was performed with Decombinator V4. TCRs were defined as expanded if a significant change between any two time points was detected under a Poisson model with p below 0.0001. TCR abundances were normalised to the total number of TCRs sequenced per sample and were expressed as counts per million. MAIT TCRs were defined by TRAV1-2 paired with TRAJ12, TRAJ20 or TRAJ33, and iNKT TCRs by TRAV10 paired with TRAJ18. A search of VDJdb, accessed on 1 November 2021, was run for TCRs annotated to CMV, EBV and SARS-CoV-2, with TCRs annotated for multiple antigens excluded. Starting from the raw public reads, TCRdb applied fastp trimming at Q25, assembled clones with MiXCR and retained in-frame beta chains. All rows with the same CDR3 protein become a single entry with the most common DNA and genes. None of the V and J calls come from the authors' own analysis; TCRdb made them. Recorded for this sample are approximately 42,000 distinct CDR3 sequences; 7% to 7.5% of them occurred a single time. Clones ranked in the top ten supply approximately 5% of the sample.

The CDR3 sequence holds 14 residues, the cysteine and phenylalanine included. Only the CDR3 DNA is retained, 42 bases long and in frame from the first base. For this chain, trimming is 5 bases at the V end and 2 bases at the J end, and the number of junction bases without a gene match is 4. This clonotype showed up many times. Its cognate antigen has yet to be identified. Qualities for individual bases were not recorded, and no much larger clone is one base off. The sequenced sample consisted of whole blood. The receptor chain draws on TRBV12-3 or TRBV12-4 and TRBJ2-5; 8 of the junction bases match TRBD2. The sequence came from an adult who was a healthcare worker with PCR-confirmed SARS-CoV-2 infection or an uninfected control (not recorded which). The nucleotide sequence reads as follows: TGTGCCAGCAGTCTCTCTAGCGGGCAAGAGACCCAGTACTTC. Its coded protein is CASSLSSGQETQYF.